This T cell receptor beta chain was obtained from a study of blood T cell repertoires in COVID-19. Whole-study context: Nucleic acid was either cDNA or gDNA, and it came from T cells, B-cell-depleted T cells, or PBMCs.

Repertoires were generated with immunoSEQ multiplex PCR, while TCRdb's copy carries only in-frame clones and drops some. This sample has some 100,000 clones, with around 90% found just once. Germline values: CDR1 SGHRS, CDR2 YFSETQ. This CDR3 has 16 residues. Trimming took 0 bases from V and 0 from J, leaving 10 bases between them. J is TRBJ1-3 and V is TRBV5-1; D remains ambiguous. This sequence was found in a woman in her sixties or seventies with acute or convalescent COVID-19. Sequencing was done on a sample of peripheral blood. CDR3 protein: CASSLVVGVSGNTIYF. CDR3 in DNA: TGCGCCAGCAGCTTGGTTGTCGGAGTCTCTGGAAACACCATATATTTT.